This T cell receptor (beta chain) was sequenced for a study of T cell responses to AZD1222 COVID-19 vaccine. Using immunoSEQ multiplex PCR, the repertoire was profiled, and TCRdb retains in-frame clones only, with some absent. The sample records 120,000 or so clones, 70% to 90% being singletons. General study findings and limits: In a largely white British group with more females than males, clonal diversity was possibly underestimated.

Germline values: CDR1 LNHDA, CDR2 SQIVND (reference sequence). V lost 6 bases and J lost 7, with 18 bases in between. This CDR3 is built from 14 residues. Worth noting for this clone: Its antigen is undetermined.

This receptor was taken from an adult who received the AZD1222 COVID-19 vaccine. The gene calls are TRBV19 and TRBJ1-1, with D possibly TRBD1 on 5 matching bases. Sequencing used peripheral blood, obtained 28 days after the second AZD1222 dose. The DNA of the CDR3 is TGTGCCAGTAGCCCTACCCGGACATCAGGTGAAGCTTTCTTT. As protein: CASSPTRTSGEAFF.